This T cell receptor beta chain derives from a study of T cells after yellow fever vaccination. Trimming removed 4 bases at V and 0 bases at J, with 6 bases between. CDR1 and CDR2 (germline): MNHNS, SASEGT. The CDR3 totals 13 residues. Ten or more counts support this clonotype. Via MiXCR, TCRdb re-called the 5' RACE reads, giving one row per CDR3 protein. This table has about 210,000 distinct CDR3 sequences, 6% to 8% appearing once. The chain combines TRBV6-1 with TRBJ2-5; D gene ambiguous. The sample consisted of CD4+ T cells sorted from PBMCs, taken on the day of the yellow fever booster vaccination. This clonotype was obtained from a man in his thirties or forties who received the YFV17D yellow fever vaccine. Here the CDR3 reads CASSASDQETQYF. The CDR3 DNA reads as TGTGCCAGCAGTGCCAGTGACCAAGAGACCCAGTACTTC.